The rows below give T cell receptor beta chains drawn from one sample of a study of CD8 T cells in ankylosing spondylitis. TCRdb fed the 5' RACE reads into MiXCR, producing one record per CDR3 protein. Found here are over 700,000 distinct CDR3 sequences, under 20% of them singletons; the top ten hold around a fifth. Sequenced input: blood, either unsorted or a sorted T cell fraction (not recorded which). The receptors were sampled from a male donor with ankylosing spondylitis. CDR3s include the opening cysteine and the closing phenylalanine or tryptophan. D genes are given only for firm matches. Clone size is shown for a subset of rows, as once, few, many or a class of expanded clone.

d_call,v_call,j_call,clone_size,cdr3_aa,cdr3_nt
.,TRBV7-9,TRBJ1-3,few,CASSSTSGNTIYF,TGTGCCAGCAGCAGTACCTCTGGAAACACCATATATTTT
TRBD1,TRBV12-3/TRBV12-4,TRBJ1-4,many,CASSPPRGQDEKLFF,TGTGCCAGCAGTCCGCCCAGGGGGCAGGATGAAAAACTGTTTTTT
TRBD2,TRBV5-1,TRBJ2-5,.,CASSISGGETQYF,TGCGCCAGCAGCATTAGCGGGGGTGAGACCCAGTACTTC
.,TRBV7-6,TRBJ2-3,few,CASSPRQVDTDTQYF,TGTGCCAGCAGCCCCCGACAGGTCGATACAGATACGCAGTATTTT
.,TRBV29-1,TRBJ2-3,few,CSVAGRGPTDTQYF,TGCAGCGTTGCCGGCCGGGGTCCCACAGATACGCAGTATTTT
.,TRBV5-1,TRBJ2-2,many,CASSLEGANGELFF,TGCGCCAGCAGCTTGGAAGGGGCAAACGGGGAGCTGTTTTTT
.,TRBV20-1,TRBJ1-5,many,CSAWGGADQPQHF,TGCAGTGCCTGGGGGGGGGCGGATCAGCCCCAGCATTTT
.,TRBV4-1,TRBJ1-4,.,CASSSRAGEKLFF,TGCGCCAGCAGCTCGCGGGCCGGTGAGAAACTGTTTTTT
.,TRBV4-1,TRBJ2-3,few,CASSQEPRPDTQYF,TGCGCCAGCAGCCAAGAACCGAGGCCAGATACGCAGTATTTT
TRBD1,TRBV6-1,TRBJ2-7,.,CASSGYRGDEQYF,TGTGCCAGCAGTGGTTACAGGGGGGACGAGCAGTACTTC
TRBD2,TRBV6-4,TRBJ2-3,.,CASSDDAGRASDTQYF,TGTGCCAGCAGTGACGATGCAGGGAGGGCCAGCGATACGCAGTATTTT
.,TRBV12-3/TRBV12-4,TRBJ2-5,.,CASSPAQGRLQETQYF,TGTGCCAGCAGCCCCGCGCAGGGGAGGTTGCAAGAGACCCAGTACTTC
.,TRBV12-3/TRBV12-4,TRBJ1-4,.,CASSQGQGDEKLFF,TGTGCCAGCAGTCAAGGGCAGGGAGATGAAAAACTGTTTTTT
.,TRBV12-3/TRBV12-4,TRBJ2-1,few,CASSPRGGPANEQFF,TGTGCCAGCAGTCCGAGGGGGGGGCCGGCCAATGAGCAGTTCTTC
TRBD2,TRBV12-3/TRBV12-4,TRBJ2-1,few,CASSFRGGRDNEQFF,TGTGCCAGCAGTTTCCGGGGGGGCAGGGACAATGAGCAGTTCTTC
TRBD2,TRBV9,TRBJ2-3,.,CASSVALAESYEDTQYF,TGTGCCAGCAGCGTCGCACTAGCGGAGTCCTATGAAGATACGCAGTATTTT
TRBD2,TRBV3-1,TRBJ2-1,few,CASSHDSGILYNEQFF,TGTGCCAGCAGCCACGATAGCGGGATCCTTTACAATGAGCAGTTCTTC
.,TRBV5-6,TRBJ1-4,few,CASSLFGGEGGTDEKLFF,TGTGCCAGCAGCTTGTTTGGAGGGGAAGGGGGGACGGATGAAAAACTGTTTTTT
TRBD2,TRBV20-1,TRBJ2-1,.,CSARDLASGKNEQFF,TGCAGTGCTAGAGATCTGGCTAGCGGGAAGAATGAGCAGTTCTTC
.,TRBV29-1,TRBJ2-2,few,CSVEVSRNTGELFF,TGCAGCGTTGAGGTGTCGAGGAACACCGGGGAGCTGTTTTTT
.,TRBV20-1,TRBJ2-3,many,CSARLASGKGSDTQYF,TGCAGTGCTCGCCTAGCAAGCGGTAAAGGGTCAGATACGCAGTATTTT
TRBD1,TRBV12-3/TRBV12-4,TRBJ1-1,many,CASSFAGGNTEAFF,TGTGCCAGCAGTTTTGCAGGGGGGAACACTGAAGCTTTCTTT